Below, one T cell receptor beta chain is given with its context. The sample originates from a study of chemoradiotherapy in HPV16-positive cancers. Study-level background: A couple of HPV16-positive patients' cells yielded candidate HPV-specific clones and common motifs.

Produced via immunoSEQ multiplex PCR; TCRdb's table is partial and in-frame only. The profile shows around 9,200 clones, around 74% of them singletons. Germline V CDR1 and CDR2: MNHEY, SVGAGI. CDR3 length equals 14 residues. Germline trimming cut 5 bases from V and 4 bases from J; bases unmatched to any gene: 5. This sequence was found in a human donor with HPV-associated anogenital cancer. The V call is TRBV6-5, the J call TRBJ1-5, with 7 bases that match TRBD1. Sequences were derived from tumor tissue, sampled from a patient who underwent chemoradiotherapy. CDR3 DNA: TGTGCCAGCAGTCCGACAGGGAGGAATCAGCCCCAGCATTTT. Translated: CASSPTGRNQPQHF.